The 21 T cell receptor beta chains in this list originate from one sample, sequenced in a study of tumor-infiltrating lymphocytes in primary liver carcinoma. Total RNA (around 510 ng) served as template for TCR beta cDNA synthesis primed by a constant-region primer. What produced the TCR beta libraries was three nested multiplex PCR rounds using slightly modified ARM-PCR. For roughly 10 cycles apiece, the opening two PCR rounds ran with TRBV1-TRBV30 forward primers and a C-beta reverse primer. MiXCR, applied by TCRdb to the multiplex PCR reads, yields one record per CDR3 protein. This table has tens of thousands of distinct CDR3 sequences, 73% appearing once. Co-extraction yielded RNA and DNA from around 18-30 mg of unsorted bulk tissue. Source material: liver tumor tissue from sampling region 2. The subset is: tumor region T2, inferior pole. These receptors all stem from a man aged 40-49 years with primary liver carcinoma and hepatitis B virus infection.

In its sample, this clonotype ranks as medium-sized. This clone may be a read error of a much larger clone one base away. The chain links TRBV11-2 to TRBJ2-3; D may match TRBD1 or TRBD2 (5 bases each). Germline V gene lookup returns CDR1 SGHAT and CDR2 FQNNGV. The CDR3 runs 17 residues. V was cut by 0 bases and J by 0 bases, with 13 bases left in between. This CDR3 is CASSLDLGETSTDTQYF. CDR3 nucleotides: TGTGCCAGCAGCTTAGATCTGGGGGAGACTAGCACAGATACGCAGTATTTT.

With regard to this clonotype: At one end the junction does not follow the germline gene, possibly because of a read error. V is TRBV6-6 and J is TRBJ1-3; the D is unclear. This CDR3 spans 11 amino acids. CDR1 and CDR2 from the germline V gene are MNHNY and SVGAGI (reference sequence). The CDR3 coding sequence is TGTGCCGGCAGTTATGAGAACACCATATATTTT. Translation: CAGSYENTIYF.

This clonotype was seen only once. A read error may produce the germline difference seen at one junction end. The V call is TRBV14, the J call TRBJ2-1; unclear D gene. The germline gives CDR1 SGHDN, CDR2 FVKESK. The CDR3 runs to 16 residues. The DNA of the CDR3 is TGTGCCAGTAGTGCCGTAGTGGGATGGGTAAACAATGAGCAATTCTTC. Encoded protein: CASSAVVGWVNNEQFF.

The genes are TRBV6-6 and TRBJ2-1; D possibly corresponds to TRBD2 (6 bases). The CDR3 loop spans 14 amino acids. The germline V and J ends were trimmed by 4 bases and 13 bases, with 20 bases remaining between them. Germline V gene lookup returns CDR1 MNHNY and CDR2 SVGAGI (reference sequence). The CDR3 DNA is TGTGCCAGCAGTTCCCGGACTACCCCCCTCAGTCAGTTCTTC. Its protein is CASSSRTTPLSQFF.

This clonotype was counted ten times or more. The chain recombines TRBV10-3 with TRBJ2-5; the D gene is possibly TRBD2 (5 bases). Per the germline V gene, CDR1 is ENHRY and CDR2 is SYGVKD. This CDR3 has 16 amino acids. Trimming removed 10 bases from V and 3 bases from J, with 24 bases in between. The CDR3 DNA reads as TGTGCCACCGAAACCGGGAAGTCGACAAGAAAAGAGACCCAGTACTTC. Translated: CATETGKSTRKETQYF.

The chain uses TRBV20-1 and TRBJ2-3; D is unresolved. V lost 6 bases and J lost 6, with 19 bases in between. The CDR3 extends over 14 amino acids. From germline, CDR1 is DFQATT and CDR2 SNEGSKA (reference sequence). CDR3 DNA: TGCAGTGCCCGAAGGGCCCCGGTCGGGGATACGCAGTATTTT. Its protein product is CSARRAPVGDTQYF.

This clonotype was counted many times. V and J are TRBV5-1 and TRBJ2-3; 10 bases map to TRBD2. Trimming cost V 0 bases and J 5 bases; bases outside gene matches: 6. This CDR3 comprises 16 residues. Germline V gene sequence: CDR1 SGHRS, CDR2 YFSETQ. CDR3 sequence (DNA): TGCGCCAGCAGCTTGGCACCTAGCGGGAGTGGAGATACGCAGTATTTT. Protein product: CASSLAPSGSGDTQYF.

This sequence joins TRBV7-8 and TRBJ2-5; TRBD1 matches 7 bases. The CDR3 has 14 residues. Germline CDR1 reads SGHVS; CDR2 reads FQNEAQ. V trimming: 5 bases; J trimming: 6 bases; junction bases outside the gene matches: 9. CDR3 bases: TGTGCCAGCAGCAGGGGCAGGGGGATTAAGACCCAGTACTTC. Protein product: CASSRGRGIKTQYF.

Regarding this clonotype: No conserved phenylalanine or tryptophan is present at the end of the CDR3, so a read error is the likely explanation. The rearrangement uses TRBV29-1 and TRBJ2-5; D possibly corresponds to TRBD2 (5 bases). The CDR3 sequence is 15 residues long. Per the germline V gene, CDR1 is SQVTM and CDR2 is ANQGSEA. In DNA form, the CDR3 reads TGTAGCGTTGAATCCGCGGTGGGTAGATCGGAGACCCAGTACATC. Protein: CSVESAVGRSETQYI.

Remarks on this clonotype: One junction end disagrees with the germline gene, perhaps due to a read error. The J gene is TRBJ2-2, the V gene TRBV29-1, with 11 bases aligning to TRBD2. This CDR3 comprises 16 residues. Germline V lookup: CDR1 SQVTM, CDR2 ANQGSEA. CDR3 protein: CSVGGLAATNIGELFF. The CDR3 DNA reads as TGCAGCGTCGGGGGACTAGCGGCAACCAACATCGGGGAGCTGTTCTTT.

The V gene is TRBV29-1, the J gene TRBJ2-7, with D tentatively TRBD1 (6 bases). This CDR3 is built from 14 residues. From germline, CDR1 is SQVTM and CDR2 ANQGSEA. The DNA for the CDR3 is TGCAGTGTCCAAAACAGGGTGGATCAGGTTGAGCAGTACTTC. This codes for CSVQNRVDQVEQYF.

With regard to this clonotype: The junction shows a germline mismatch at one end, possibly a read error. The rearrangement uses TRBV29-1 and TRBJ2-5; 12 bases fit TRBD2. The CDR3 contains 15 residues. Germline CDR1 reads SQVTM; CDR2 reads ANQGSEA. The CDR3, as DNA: TGCAGCGTTCGGACTAGCGGGAATTGGGCAAAGACCCAGTACTTT. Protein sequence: CSVRTSGNWAKTQYF.

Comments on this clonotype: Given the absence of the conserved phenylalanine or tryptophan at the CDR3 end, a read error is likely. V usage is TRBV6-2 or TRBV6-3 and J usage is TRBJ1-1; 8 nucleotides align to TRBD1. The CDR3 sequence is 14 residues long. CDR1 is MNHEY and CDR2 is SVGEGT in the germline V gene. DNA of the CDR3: TGTGCCAGCAGTCACTCGACAGGGGTCACTGAAGCTTTCTCT. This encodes CASSHSTGVTEAFS.

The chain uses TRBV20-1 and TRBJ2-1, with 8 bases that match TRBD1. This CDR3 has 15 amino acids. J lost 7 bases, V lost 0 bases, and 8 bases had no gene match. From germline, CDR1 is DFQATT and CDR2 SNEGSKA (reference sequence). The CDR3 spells CSARDLAGGINEQFF. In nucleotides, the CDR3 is TGCAGTGCTAGAGATTTAGCAGGGGGCATTAATGAGCAGTTCTTC.

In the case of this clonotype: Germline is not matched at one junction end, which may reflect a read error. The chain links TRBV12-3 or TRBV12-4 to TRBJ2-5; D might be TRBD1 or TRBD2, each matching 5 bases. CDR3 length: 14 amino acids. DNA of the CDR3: TGTGCCAGCAGTCCCGCCGGGGCTGAAGAGACCCATTACTTC. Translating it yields CASSPAGAEETHYF.

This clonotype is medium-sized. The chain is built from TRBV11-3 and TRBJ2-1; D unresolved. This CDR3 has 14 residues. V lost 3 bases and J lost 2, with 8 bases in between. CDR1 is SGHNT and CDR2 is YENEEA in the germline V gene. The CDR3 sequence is CASSFAGPYNEQFF. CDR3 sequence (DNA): TGTGCCAGCAGCTTCGCCGGCCCCTACAATGAGCAGTTCTTC.

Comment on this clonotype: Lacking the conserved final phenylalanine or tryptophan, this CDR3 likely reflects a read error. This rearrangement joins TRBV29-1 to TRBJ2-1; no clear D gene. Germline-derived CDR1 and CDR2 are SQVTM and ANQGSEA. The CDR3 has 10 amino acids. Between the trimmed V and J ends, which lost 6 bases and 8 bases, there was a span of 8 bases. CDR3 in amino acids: CSVNPDEQFS. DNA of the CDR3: TGCAGCGTCAACCCCGATGAGCAGTTCTCT.

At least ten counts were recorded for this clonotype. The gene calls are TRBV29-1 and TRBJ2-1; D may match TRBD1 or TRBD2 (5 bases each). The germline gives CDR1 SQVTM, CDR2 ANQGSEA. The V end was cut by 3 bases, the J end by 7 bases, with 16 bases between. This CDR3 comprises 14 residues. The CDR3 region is CSVDGGGGRNEQFF. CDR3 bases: TGCAGCGTTGATGGTGGTGGGGGAAGAAATGAGCAGTTCTTC.

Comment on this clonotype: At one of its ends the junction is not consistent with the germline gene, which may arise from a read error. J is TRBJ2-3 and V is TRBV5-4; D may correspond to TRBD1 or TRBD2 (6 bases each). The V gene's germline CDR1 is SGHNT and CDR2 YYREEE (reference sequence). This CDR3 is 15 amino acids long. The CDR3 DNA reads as TGTGCCAGTAGCTTGGGGGGCCCGAACAGCGATACGCAGTATTTT. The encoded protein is CASSLGGPNSDTQYF.

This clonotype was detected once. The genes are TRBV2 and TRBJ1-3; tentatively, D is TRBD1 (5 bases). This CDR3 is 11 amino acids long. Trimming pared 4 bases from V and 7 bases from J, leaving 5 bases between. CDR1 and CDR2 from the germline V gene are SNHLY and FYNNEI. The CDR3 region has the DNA TGTGCCAGCAGTGGACAGAACACCATATATTTT. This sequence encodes CASSGQNTIYF.

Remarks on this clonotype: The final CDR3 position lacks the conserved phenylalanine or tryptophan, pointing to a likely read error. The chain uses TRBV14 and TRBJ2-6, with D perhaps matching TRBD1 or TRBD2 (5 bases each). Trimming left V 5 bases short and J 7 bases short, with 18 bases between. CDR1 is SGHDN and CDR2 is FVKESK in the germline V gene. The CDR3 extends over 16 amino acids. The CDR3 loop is CASSSTQTGHANVLTL. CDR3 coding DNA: TGTGCCAGCAGCTCCACCCAGACGGGGCATGCCAACGTCCTGACTCTC.